The present T cell receptor beta chain was sequenced within a study of CD8 T cells in ankylosing spondylitis. The study, taken as a whole, reports: Matched synovial fluid from ankylosing spondylitis patients was reported to be enriched for disease-linked clones.

Each TCR beta library was made by quantitative 5'-RACE that incorporated molecular barcodes. TCRdb recomputed calls from the 5' RACE reads with MiXCR, one row per CDR3 protein. The table has 340,000 or so distinct CDR3 sequences, approximately 14% seen once. In the case of this clonotype: Its antigen is as yet unknown.

Germline CDR1 and CDR2: SGHTA and FQGNSA. Trimming left V 7 bases short and J 12 bases short, with 7 bases between. The CDR3 spans 9 residues. The TCR originated in a male donor with ankylosing spondylitis or in good health (not recorded which). Sequencing was performed on blood, either unsorted or a sorted T cell fraction (not recorded which). The chain employs TRBV7-2 and TRBJ2-1; no reliable D call. CDR3 region: CASTGGQFF. The CDR3 nucleotides read TGTGCCAGCACAGGCGGGCAGTTCTTC. The variable domain in full, with the rest retrieved from reference TRBV7-2 and TRBJ2-1, is GAGVSQSPSNKVTEKGKDVELRCDPISGHTALYWYRQSLGQGLEFLIYFQGNSAPDKSGLPSDRFSAERTGGSVSTLTIQRTQQEDSAVYLCASTGGQFFGPGTRLTVL.